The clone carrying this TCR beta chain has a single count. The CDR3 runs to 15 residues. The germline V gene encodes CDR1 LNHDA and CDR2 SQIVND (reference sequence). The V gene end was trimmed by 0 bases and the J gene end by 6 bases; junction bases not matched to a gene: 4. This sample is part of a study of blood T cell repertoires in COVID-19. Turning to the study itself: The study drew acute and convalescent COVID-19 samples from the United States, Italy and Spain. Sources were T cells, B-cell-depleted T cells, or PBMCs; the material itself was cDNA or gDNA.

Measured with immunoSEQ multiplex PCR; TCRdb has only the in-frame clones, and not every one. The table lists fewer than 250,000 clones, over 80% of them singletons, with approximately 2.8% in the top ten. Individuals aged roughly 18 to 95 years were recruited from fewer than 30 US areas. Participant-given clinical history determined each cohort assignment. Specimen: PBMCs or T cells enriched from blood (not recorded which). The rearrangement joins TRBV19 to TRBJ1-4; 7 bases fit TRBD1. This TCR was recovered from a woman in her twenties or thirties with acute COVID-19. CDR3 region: CASSIDHRGYEKLFF. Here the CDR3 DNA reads TGTGCCAGTAGTATAGATCACAGGGGCTATGAAAAACTGTTTTTT.